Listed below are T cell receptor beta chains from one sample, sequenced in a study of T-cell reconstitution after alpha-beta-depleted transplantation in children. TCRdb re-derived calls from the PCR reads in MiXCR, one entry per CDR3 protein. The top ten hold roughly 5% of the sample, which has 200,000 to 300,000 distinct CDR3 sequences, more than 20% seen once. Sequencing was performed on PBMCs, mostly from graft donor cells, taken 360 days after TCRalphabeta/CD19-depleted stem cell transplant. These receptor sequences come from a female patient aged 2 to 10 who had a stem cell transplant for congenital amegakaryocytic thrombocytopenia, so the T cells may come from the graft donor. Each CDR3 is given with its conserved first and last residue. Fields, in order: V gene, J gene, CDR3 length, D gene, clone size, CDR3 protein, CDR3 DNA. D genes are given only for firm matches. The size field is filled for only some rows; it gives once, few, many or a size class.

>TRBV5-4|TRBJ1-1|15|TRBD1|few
CASSARDRGSTEAFF
TGTGCCAGCAGCGCCCGGGACAGGGGGTCCACTGAAGCTTTCTTT
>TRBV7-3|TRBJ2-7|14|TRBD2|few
CASSLAGVGYEQYF
TGTGCCAGCAGCCTAGCGGGAGTCGGGTACGAGCAGTACTTC
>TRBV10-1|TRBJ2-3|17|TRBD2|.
CASSDSTSGGATDTQYF
TGCGCCAGCAGTGACTCGACTAGCGGGGGGGCCACAGATACGCAGTATTTT
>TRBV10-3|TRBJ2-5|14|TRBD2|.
CAIRTNSGGETQYF
TGTGCCATCAGGACTAACAGCGGGGGGGAGACCCAGTACTTC
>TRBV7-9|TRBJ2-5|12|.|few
CASDGGWETQYF
TGTGCCAGCGACGGGGGCTGGGAGACCCAGTACTTC
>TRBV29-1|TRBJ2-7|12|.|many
CSVYFATYEQYF
TGCAGCGTGTACTTTGCTACCTACGAGCAGTACTTC
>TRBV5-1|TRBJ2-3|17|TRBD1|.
CASSLVNDRGRWDTQYF
TGCGCCAGCAGCTTGGTGAACGACAGGGGGCGATGGGATACGCAGTATTTT
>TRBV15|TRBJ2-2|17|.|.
CATSRKLTSLGTGELFF
TGTGCCACCAGCAGGAAACTAACTAGCCTCGGCACCGGGGAGCTGTTTTTT
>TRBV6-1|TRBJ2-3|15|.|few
CASSIGPGSQNTQYF
TGTGCCAGCAGTATCGGCCCGGGATCACAGAATACGCAGTATTTT
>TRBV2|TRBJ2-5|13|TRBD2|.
CASSGTSFETQYF
TGTGCCAGCAGCGGGACTAGCTTCGAGACCCAGTACTTC
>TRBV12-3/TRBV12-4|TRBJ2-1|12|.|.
CASSLNLGEQFF
TGTGCCAGCAGTTTAAATTTAGGTGAGCAGTTCTTC
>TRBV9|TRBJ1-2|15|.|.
CASSRAGRANYGYTF
TGTGCCAGCAGCAGGGCCGGCCGAGCTAACTATGGCTACACCTTC
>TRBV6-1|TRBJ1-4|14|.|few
CASRTGSTNEKLFF
TGTGCCAGCAGAACAGGTTCCACTAATGAAAAACTGTTTTTT
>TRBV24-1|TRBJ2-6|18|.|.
CATSDSGQRSSGANVLTF
TGTGCCACCAGTGATTCAGGACAGAGAAGCTCTGGGGCCAACGTCCTGACTTTC
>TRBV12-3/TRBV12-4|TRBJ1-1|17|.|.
CASSYTKVGVIYTEAFF
TGTGCCAGCAGCTATACGAAGGTGGGGGTGATTTACACTGAAGCTTTCTTT
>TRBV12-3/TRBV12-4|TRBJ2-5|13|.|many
CASSSQLQETQYF
TGTGCCAGCAGTTCACAACTCCAAGAGACCCAGTACTTC
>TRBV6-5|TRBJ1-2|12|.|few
CASSDTPYGYTF
TGTGCCAGCAGTGACACACCCTATGGCTACACCTTC
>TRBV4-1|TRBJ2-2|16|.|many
CASSQMTGDGAGELFF
TGCGCCAGCAGCCAAATGACAGGTGATGGGGCCGGGGAGCTGTTTTTT
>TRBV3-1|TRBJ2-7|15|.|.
CASSQDSGGWGEQYF
TGTGCCAGCAGCCAAGATTCCGGGGGATGGGGCGAGCAGTACTTC
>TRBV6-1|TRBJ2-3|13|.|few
CASTPSGTDTQYF
TGTGCCAGCACCCCCAGCGGGACAGATACGCAGTATTTT
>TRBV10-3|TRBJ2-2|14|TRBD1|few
CAISGTGSTGELFF
TGTGCCATCAGTGGGACAGGGAGCACCGGGGAGCTGTTTTTT
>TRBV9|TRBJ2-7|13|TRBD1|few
CASRNRGLYEQYF
TGTGCCAGCAGGAACAGGGGGCTGTACGAGCAGTACTTC
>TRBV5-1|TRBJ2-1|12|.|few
CASSFDFGEQFF
TGCGCCAGCAGCTTTGATTTCGGTGAGCAGTTCTTC
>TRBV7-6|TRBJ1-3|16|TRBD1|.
CTSSSRTGEAGNTIYF
TGTACCAGCAGCTCTAGGACAGGGGAAGCTGGAAACACCATATATTTT
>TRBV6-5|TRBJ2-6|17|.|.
CASSYSGRLSGANVLTF
TGTGCCAGCAGTTACTCGGGAAGGCTTTCCGGGGCCAACGTCCTGACTTTC
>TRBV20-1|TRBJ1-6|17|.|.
CSAYRVYSSSYNSPLHF
TGCAGTGCTTACAGGGTATATAGCAGCTCCTATAATTCACCCCTCCACTTT
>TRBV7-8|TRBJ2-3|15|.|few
CASSLAVGSTDTQYF
TGTGCCAGCAGCTTAGCGGTTGGTAGCACAGATACGCAGTATTTT
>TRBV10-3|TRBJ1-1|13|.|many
CATKEGGNTEAFF
TGTGCCACAAAGGAGGGTGGGAACACTGAAGCTTTCTTT
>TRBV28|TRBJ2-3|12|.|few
CASIGGTDTQYF
TGTGCCAGCATCGGGGGCACAGATACGCAGTATTTT
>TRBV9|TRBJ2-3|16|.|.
CASSVRSSPGADTQYF
TGTGCCAGCAGCGTACGGTCATCCCCGGGAGCAGATACGCAGTATTTT
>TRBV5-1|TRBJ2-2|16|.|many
CASSLVPGRNTGELFF
TGCGCCAGCAGCTTGGTCCCAGGGAGGAACACCGGGGAGCTGTTTTTT
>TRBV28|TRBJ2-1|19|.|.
CASKGERVGPRLNYNEQFF
TGTGCCAGCAAAGGAGAGCGGGTGGGACCCAGGTTAAACTACAATGAGCAGTTCTTC
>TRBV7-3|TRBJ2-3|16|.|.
CASSLGLASGTDTQYF
TGTGCCAGCAGCTTAGGTCTCGCTAGCGGCACAGATACGCAGTATTTT
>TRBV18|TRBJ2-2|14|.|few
CASSPRIDTGELFF
TGTGCCAGCTCACCCAGGATCGACACCGGGGAGCTGTTTTTT
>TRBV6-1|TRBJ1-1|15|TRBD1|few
CASSKQGIGDTEAFF
TGTGCCAGCAGTAAACAGGGGATTGGAGACACTGAAGCTTTCTTT
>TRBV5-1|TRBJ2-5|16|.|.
CASSWAPGPRGETQYF
TGCGCCAGCAGCTGGGCCCCAGGGCCTCGGGGAGAGACCCAGTACTTC
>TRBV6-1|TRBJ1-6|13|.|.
CASSRGQNSPLHF
TGTGCCAGCAGTCGTGGACAAAATTCACCCCTCCACTTT
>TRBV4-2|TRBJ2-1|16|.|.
CASSQDRVFSYNDQFF
TGTGCCAGCAGCCAAGACAGGGTGTTTTCCTACAATGACCAGTTCTTC
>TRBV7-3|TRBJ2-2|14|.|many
CASSPRAYPGELFF
TGTGCCAGCAGCCCCCGTGCGTACCCCGGGGAGCTGTTTTTT
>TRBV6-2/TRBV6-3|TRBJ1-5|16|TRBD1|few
CASSILGQGPNQPQHF
TGTGCCAGCAGCATACTCGGACAGGGCCCCAATCAGCCCCAGCATTTT
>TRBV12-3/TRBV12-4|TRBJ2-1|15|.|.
CASSEGDEPRGEQFF
TGTGCCAGCAGCGAGGGGGATGAGCCTAGGGGTGAGCAGTTCTTC
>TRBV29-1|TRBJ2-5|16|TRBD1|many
CSVGLEPGQDGETQYF
TGCAGCGTTGGTCTAGAACCGGGACAGGATGGGGAGACCCAGTACTTC
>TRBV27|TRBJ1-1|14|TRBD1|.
CASSLYRGPTEAFF
TGTGCCAGCAGTTTGTACAGGGGGCCCACTGAAGCTTTCTTT
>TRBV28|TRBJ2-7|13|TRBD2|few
CASMLTSAYEQYF
TGTGCCAGCATGCTCACTAGCGCCTACGAGCAGTACTTC
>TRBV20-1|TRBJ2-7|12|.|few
CSARDHQGEQYF
TGCAGTGCTAGAGATCACCAGGGCGAGCAGTACTTC
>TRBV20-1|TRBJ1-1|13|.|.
CSASGGMNTEAFF
TGCAGTGCTAGTGGGGGTATGAACACTGAAGCTTTCTTT
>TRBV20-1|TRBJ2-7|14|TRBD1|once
CSARIGQGSYEQYF
TGCAGTGCTAGAATTGGACAGGGGTCCTACGAGCAGTACTTC
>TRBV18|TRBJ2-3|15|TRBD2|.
CASSPSGGALDTQYF
TGTGCCAGCTCACCAAGCGGGGGGGCCCTAGATACGCAGTATTTT
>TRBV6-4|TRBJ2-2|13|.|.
CASSVDYTGELFF
TGTGCCAGCAGTGTGGACTACACCGGGGAGCTGTTTTTT
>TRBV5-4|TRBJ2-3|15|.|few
CASSIDPSSTDTQYF
TGTGCCAGCAGCATTGACCCCTCGTCAACAGATACGCAGTATTTT
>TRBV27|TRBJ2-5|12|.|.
CASRATGKTQYF
TGTGCCAGCAGGGCGACAGGAAAGACCCAGTACTTC
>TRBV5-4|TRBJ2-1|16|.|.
CASSLGAGRLAHEQFF
TGTGCCAGCAGCTTGGGGGCCGGGAGACTGGCCCATGAGCAGTTCTTC
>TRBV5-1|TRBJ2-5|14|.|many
CASSLALAQETQYF
TGCGCCAGCAGCTTGGCGCTCGCACAAGAGACCCAGTACTTC
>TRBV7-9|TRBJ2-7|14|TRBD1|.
CASSWTGAHYEQYF
TGTGCCAGCAGCTGGACAGGGGCCCACTACGAGCAGTACTTC
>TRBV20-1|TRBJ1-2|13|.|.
CSAAPGGGYGYTF
TGCAGTGCAGCCCCCGGGGGTGGCTATGGCTACACCTTC
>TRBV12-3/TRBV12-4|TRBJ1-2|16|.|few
CASSPRVGKASYGYTF
TGTGCCAGCAGCCCGAGGGTGGGGAAGGCTAGCTATGGCTACACCTTC
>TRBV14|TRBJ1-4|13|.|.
CASSQAGTEKLFF
TGTGCCAGCAGCCAAGCCGGGACAGAAAAACTGTTTTTT
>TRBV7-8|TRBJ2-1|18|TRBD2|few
CASSLLWGGDLLYNEQFF
TGTGCCAGCAGCTTACTTTGGGGAGGGGATCTCCTGTACAATGAGCAGTTCTTC